The clone carrying this TCR beta chain was detected once. What it binds is not known. This specimen comes from a study of T cell responses to AZD1222 COVID-19 vaccine. Profiling relied on immunoSEQ multiplex PCR, and the TCRdb table lists in-frame clones only, not all of them. The table has about 94,000 clones, 85% seen once. The CDR3 spans 14 residues. The germline CDR1 and CDR2 sequences are SNHLY and FYNNEI. The V and J ends lost 9 bases and 6 bases, in that order; junction bases with no gene match: 9. Whole-study results and caveats: The number of AZD1222 recipients seropositive at baseline was only five or six. Among vaccine-associated CD4 TCRs, coverage spanned spike, with dominance at 160-218 and 743-854.

This material consisted of peripheral blood, taken 28 days after the second AZD1222 dose. This sequence originates from an adult who received the AZD1222 COVID-19 vaccine. The chain combines TRBV2 with TRBJ1-5; TRBD1 agrees at 9 bases. The CDR3 here is CASTGQGMGQPQHF. In DNA, the CDR3 is TGTGCCAGTACCGGACAGGGGATGGGTCAGCCCCAGCATTTT.